A selection of T cell receptor beta chains follows, all from one sample in a study of blood T cell repertoires in COVID-19. The data were produced by immunoSEQ multiplex PCR, yet TCRdb's version contains in-frame clones alone and is incomplete. The sample consists of over 200,000 clones, 84% of them appearing once. The sequenced sample was PBMCs or T cells enriched from blood (not recorded which). The receptor set was obtained from a woman in her forties who had recovered from COVID-19. Each CDR3 is given with its conserved first and last residue. The order of the fields is V gene, D gene, clone size, J gene, CDR3 protein, CDR3 DNA. The D gene is left open where the match is weak. The size entry is marked missing in some rows and otherwise reads once, few, many or a size class.

v_call: TRBV7-9
d_call: -
clone_size: -
j_call: TRBJ2-6
cdr3_aa: CASSFRGAFQLGANVLTF
cdr3_nt: TGTGCCAGCAGCTTCAGGGGGGCGTTTCAACTCGGGGCCAACGTCCTGACTTTC

v_call: TRBV12-3/TRBV12-4
d_call: -
clone_size: -
j_call: TRBJ2-3
cdr3_aa: CASSLLLDTQYF
cdr3_nt: TGTGCCAGCAGTTTACTTCTTGATACGCAGTATTTT

v_call: TRBV12-3/TRBV12-4
d_call: -
clone_size: -
j_call: TRBJ2-2
cdr3_aa: CASSPLRSGELFF
cdr3_nt: TGTGCCAGCAGTCCCCTCAGGTCCGGGGAGCTGTTTTTT

v_call: TRBV5-5
d_call: -
clone_size: -
j_call: TRBJ2-7
cdr3_aa: CASSPTPAGGGEQYF
cdr3_nt: TGTGCCAGCAGCCCCACCCCGGCAGGGGGAGGCGAGCAGTACTTC

v_call: TRBV7-2
d_call: TRBD2
clone_size: few
j_call: TRBJ2-3
cdr3_aa: CASSSGAGGRSDTQYF
cdr3_nt: TGTGCCAGCAGCTCGGGCGCGGGAGGGAGGTCAGATACGCAGTATTTT

v_call: TRBV5-1
d_call: -
clone_size: -
j_call: TRBJ2-2
cdr3_aa: CASSLMGGAATGELFF
cdr3_nt: TGCGCCAGCAGCTTGATGGGTGGCGCGGCTACCGGGGAGCTGTTTTTT

v_call: TRBV10-3
d_call: -
clone_size: -
j_call: TRBJ1-1
cdr3_aa: CATSRAGETQAFF
cdr3_nt: TGTGCCACCTCCCGGGCCGGGGAAACGCAAGCTTTCTTT

v_call: TRBV2
d_call: TRBD1
clone_size: -
j_call: TRBJ1-4
cdr3_aa: CASRKQGAEKKLFF
cdr3_nt: TGTGCCAGCAGAAAACAGGGGGCAGAGAAAAAACTGTTTTTT

v_call: TRBV11-2
d_call: TRBD2
clone_size: -
j_call: TRBJ2-1
cdr3_aa: CASSSRLAVHNEQFF
cdr3_nt: TGTGCCAGCAGCTCCAGACTAGCGGTCCACAATGAGCAGTTCTTC

v_call: TRBV11-2
d_call: TRBD2
clone_size: -
j_call: TRBJ2-3
cdr3_aa: CASSPTGLGADTQYF
cdr3_nt: TGTGCCAGCAGCCCGACCGGACTAGGCGCAGATACGCAGTATTTT

v_call: TRBV10-3
d_call: TRBD1
clone_size: -
j_call: TRBJ1-1
cdr3_aa: CATSRGTGGTEAFF
cdr3_nt: TGTGCCACCAGTCGGGGGACAGGGGGCACTGAAGCTTTCTTT

v_call: TRBV7-2
d_call: TRBD2
clone_size: -
j_call: TRBJ2-3
cdr3_aa: CASSFPGTRGYTQYF
cdr3_nt: TGTGCCAGCAGCTTCCCCGGGACTAGGGGTTATACGCAGTATTTT

v_call: TRBV30
d_call: TRBD1
clone_size: -
j_call: TRBJ1-6
cdr3_aa: CAWSVPRDSNNSPLHF
cdr3_nt: TGTGCCTGGAGTGTACCCCGGGACAGCAATAATTCACCCCTCCACTTT

v_call: TRBV3-1/TRBV3-2
d_call: -
clone_size: -
j_call: TRBJ2-7
cdr3_aa: CASSHSGRGEQYF
cdr3_nt: TGTGCCAGCAGCCATAGTGGGAGAGGCGAGCAGTACTTC

v_call: TRBV24-1
d_call: TRBD1
clone_size: -
j_call: TRBJ2-2
cdr3_aa: CATASGDRGTGELFF
cdr3_nt: TGTGCCACCGCATCTGGAGACAGGGGGACGGGGGAGCTGTTTTTT

v_call: TRBV27
d_call: TRBD2
clone_size: -
j_call: TRBJ2-1
cdr3_aa: CASSLAPSGIDEQFF
cdr3_nt: TGTGCCAGCAGTTTAGCCCCTAGCGGGATCGATGAGCAGTTCTTC

v_call: TRBV4-3
d_call: TRBD1
clone_size: -
j_call: TRBJ2-5
cdr3_aa: CASSQDLGTGVETQYF
cdr3_nt: TGCGCCAGCAGCCAAGATCTGGGGACAGGGGTCGAGACCCAGTACTTC

v_call: TRBV6-5
d_call: -
clone_size: -
j_call: TRBJ1-5
cdr3_aa: CASSYSAVYQPQHF
cdr3_nt: TGTGCCAGCAGTTACTCCGCAGTTTATCAGCCCCAGCATTTT

v_call: TRBV7-2
d_call: -
clone_size: -
j_call: TRBJ1-5
cdr3_aa: CASSSIGTTDQPQHF
cdr3_nt: TGTGCCAGCAGCTCTATAGGGACAACAGATCAGCCCCAGCATTTT

v_call: TRBV4-1
d_call: TRBD2
clone_size: -
j_call: TRBJ2-4
cdr3_aa: CASSQELAPTKNIQYF
cdr3_nt: TGCGCCAGCAGCCAAGAACTAGCGCCGACCAAAAACATTCAGTACTTC

v_call: TRBV19
d_call: -
clone_size: -
j_call: TRBJ1-5
cdr3_aa: CASSKGGAGRAQPQHF
cdr3_nt: TGTGCCAGTAGTAAAGGGGGAGCGGGGAGGGCTCAGCCCCAGCATTTT

v_call: TRBV18
d_call: TRBD2
clone_size: -
j_call: TRBJ2-3
cdr3_aa: CASSLQPSGGIMDTQYF
cdr3_nt: TGTGCCAGCTCACTACAGCCTAGCGGGGGGATAATGGATACGCAGTATTTT

v_call: TRBV3-1/TRBV3-2
d_call: -
clone_size: -
j_call: TRBJ1-1
cdr3_aa: CASAHPGGEAFF
cdr3_nt: TGTGCCAGCGCTCACCCGGGGGGTGAAGCTTTCTTT

v_call: TRBV27
d_call: TRBD2
clone_size: -
j_call: TRBJ2-3
cdr3_aa: CASSSGTSGSTDTQYF
cdr3_nt: TGTGCCAGCAGCTCCGGGACTAGCGGTAGCACAGATACGCAGTATTTT

v_call: TRBV10-1
d_call: -
clone_size: -
j_call: TRBJ2-3
cdr3_aa: CASSSERADTQYF
cdr3_nt: TGCGCCAGCAGCAGTGAGCGGGCAGATACGCAGTATTTT

v_call: TRBV6-5
d_call: -
clone_size: -
j_call: TRBJ1-4
cdr3_aa: CASTSLAGRNEKLFF
cdr3_nt: TGTGCCAGCACCTCCTTGGCAGGGCGGAATGAAAAACTGTTTTTT

v_call: TRBV6-2/TRBV6-3
d_call: -
clone_size: -
j_call: TRBJ1-2
cdr3_aa: CASSRQYGYTF
cdr3_nt: TGTGCCAGCAGTCGACAGTATGGCTACACCTTC

v_call: TRBV10-3
d_call: TRBD2
clone_size: -
j_call: TRBJ2-7
cdr3_aa: CAIAPGLAGSEQYF
cdr3_nt: TGTGCCATCGCGCCGGGACTAGCGGGAAGCGAGCAGTACTTC

v_call: TRBV5-1
d_call: -
clone_size: -
j_call: TRBJ2-2
cdr3_aa: CASSRETLATGELFF
cdr3_nt: TGCGCCAGCAGCCGAGAGACACTAGCCACCGGGGAGCTGTTTTTT

v_call: TRBV7-2
d_call: -
clone_size: -
j_call: TRBJ1-2
cdr3_aa: CASSLSVGLEGGYTF
cdr3_nt: TGTGCCAGCAGCTTATCCGTGGGCCTAGAGGGTGGCTACACCTTC

v_call: TRBV30
d_call: TRBD1
clone_size: -
j_call: TRBJ1-2
cdr3_aa: CAWSADRGGYTF
cdr3_nt: TGTGCCTGGAGTGCGGACAGGGGTGGCTACACCTTC

v_call: TRBV5-6
d_call: -
clone_size: -
j_call: TRBJ1-5
cdr3_aa: CASSLGPGRDGNQPQHF
cdr3_nt: TGTGCCAGCAGCTTGGGCCCCGGGAGGGATGGCAATCAGCCCCAGCATTTT

v_call: TRBV2
d_call: TRBD1
clone_size: -
j_call: TRBJ2-3
cdr3_aa: CASSEEGQGAGGTQYF
cdr3_nt: TGTGCCAGCAGTGAAGAAGGACAGGGGGCAGGAGGTACGCAGTATTTT

v_call: TRBV4-2
d_call: -
clone_size: -
j_call: TRBJ2-4
cdr3_aa: CASSLTGWLAKNIQYF
cdr3_nt: TGTGCCAGCAGCCTAACAGGGTGGCTAGCCAAAAACATTCAGTACTTC

v_call: TRBV28
d_call: -
clone_size: -
j_call: TRBJ1-1
cdr3_aa: CASCGNTEAFF
cdr3_nt: TGTGCCAGCTGCGGGAACACTGAAGCTTTCTTT

v_call: TRBV19
d_call: TRBD1
clone_size: -
j_call: TRBJ1-5
cdr3_aa: CASGGTGGHQPQHF
cdr3_nt: TGTGCCAGCGGGGGGACAGGGGGTCATCAGCCCCAGCATTTT

v_call: TRBV10-1
d_call: -
clone_size: -
j_call: TRBJ2-5
cdr3_aa: CASSESRQETQYF
cdr3_nt: TGCGCCAGCAGTGAGTCGCGGCAAGAGACCCAGTACTTC

v_call: TRBV28
d_call: TRBD1
clone_size: -
j_call: TRBJ1-2
cdr3_aa: CASSREAGGGYTF
cdr3_nt: TGTGCCAGCAGTCGGGAGGCAGGGGGCGGCTACACCTTC

v_call: TRBV7-9
d_call: TRBD2
clone_size: -
j_call: TRBJ2-1
cdr3_aa: CASTIMGPSGSGEQFF
cdr3_nt: TGTGCCAGCACCATCATGGGACCTAGCGGGAGTGGTGAGCAGTTCTTC

v_call: TRBV9
d_call: TRBD1
clone_size: -
j_call: TRBJ2-1
cdr3_aa: CASSVAPTGRSYNEQFF
cdr3_nt: TGTGCCAGCAGCGTAGCCCCGACAGGGAGATCCTACAATGAGCAGTTCTTC

v_call: TRBV5-1
d_call: -
clone_size: -
j_call: TRBJ2-2
cdr3_aa: CASSLPDSLLNTGELFF
cdr3_nt: TGCGCCAGCAGCTTGCCGGACAGTCTCCTGAACACCGGGGAGCTGTTTTTT